This TCR beta chain was retrieved from a study of blood T cells in healthy people across ages. Isolation yielded PBMCs, at least 6 million per sample, in every case. Next came a second PCR, run for 7 to 11 cycles, which used a sample-barcoded 5' primer along with a J-beta primer mix. TCRdb recomputed calls from the 5' RACE reads with MiXCR, one row per CDR3 protein. The table lists approximately 960,000 distinct CDR3 sequences, almost 30% of them singletons, with 10% in the top ten. CDR1 MGHRA and CDR2 YSYEKL come from the germline V gene. Unmatched junction bases numbered 11, after V lost 4 bases and J lost 0 bases. The CDR3 totals 18 residues. Findings and caveats of the study: PBMCs were not sorted, which prevented a conclusive comparison of naive versus antigen-experienced cells.

This clonotype has more than one count but fewer than ten. Antigen unknown. These same data were also listed under a study on T cells of mothers and their children. From that study: The TCR beta CDR3 read count exceeded 9.5 million for each mother and was approximately 3 million for each child. Related mother-child pairs shared slightly more overlap than unrelated pairs, but the difference was non-significant.

The chain links TRBV4-1 to TRBJ2-1; 8 nucleotides line up with TRBD2. This TCR was sampled from a woman aged 40 to 50 in good health. Sample: blood. CDR3 in amino acids: CASSPPGEAGDSYNEQFF. CDR3 DNA: TGCGCCAGCAGCCCTCCCGGCGAAGCGGGGGACTCCTACAATGAGCAGTTCTTC.